This TCR beta chain was captured by sequencing in a study of T-cell reconstitution after alpha-beta-depleted transplantation in children. About this clonotype itself: This CDR3 fails to terminate in the conserved phenylalanine or tryptophan, so it likely reflects a read error.

The CDR3 is 14 residues long. The ends were cut back, 5 bases at V and 0 bases at J, with 9 bases in the middle. Per the germline V gene, CDR1 is SGHAT and CDR2 is FQNNGV. A TCRbeta library incorporating unique molecular identifiers was prepared. Each CDR3 protein gets one entry after TCRdb re-called the PCR reads with MiXCR. The table has around 600,000 distinct CDR3 sequences, 23% seen once. The receptor's source is a boy less than two years old who had a stem cell transplant for acute myeloid leukemia, so the T cells may come from the graft donor. This rearrangement joins TRBV11-2 to TRBJ2-3, with a tentative D call TRBD2 (6 bases). This specimen was PBMCs, mostly from graft donor cells, taken 360 days after TCRalphabeta/CD19-depleted stem cell transplant. In nucleotides, the CDR3 is TGTGCCAGCAGCCCCGGGACTAGCACAGATACGCAGTATTGT. Translating it yields CASSPGTSTDTQYC.